Listed below are T cell receptor beta chains from one sample, sequenced in a study of tumor-infiltrating lymphocytes in localized non-small cell lung cancer. The method was immunoSEQ multiplex PCR; TCRdb's version includes in-frame clones alone and lacks a portion of them. The sample has some 15,000 clones, 60% to 85% seen once. Sequencing input: lung tumor tissue. All receptors come from a human donor with non-small cell lung cancer. Each CDR3 is given with its conserved first and last residue. Fields, in order: clone size, D gene, J gene, V gene, CDR3 protein, CDR3 DNA. The D gene is left open where the match is weak. Clone size is not always given. Where it is, it says once, few, many or a class for expanded clones.

size: few
D: NA
J: TRBJ1-3
V: TRBV7-9
CDR3: CASTRKGTPLNTIYF
DNA: TGTGCCAGCACCCGCAAGGGGACGCCACTAAACACCATATATTTT

size: NA
D: NA
J: TRBJ1-1
V: TRBV15
CDR3: CATSRDSEHAEAFF
DNA: TGTGCCACCAGCAGAGATTCCGAGCACGCTGAAGCTTTCTTT

size: NA
D: TRBD2
J: TRBJ2-1
V: TRBV5-1
CDR3: CASSISGTSGSVAYNEQFF
DNA: TGCGCCAGCAGCATTTCCGGGACTAGCGGGAGTGTCGCCTACAATGAGCAGTTCTTC

size: NA
D: TRBD2
J: TRBJ2-3
V: TRBV6-5
CDR3: CASRGLAGDTQYF
DNA: TGTGCCAGCCGGGGGCTAGCGGGAGATACGCAGTATTTT

size: NA
D: NA
J: TRBJ2-3
V: TRBV6-5
CDR3: CASTYDRARGTQYF
DNA: TGTGCCAGTACCTATGACAGAGCCAGGGGTACGCAGTATTTT

size: NA
D: TRBD1
J: TRBJ2-7
V: TRBV6-6
CDR3: CASTVGTGVKGEQYF
DNA: TGTGCCAGCACGGTGGGGACAGGGGTAAAGGGCGAGCAGTACTTC

size: NA
D: NA
J: TRBJ2-2
V: TRBV6-5
CDR3: CASSYRVDNTGELFF
DNA: TGTGCCAGCAGTTACCGGGTGGACAACACCGGGGAGCTGTTTTTT

size: NA
D: NA
J: TRBJ2-7
V: TRBV11-2
CDR3: CASSLVEGNEQYF
DNA: TGTGCCAGCAGTTTGGTGGAGGGGAACGAGCAGTACTTC

size: NA
D: TRBD1
J: TRBJ1-4
V: TRBV18
CDR3: CASSPAPGTGEKLFF
DNA: TGTGCCAGCTCTCCAGCTCCCGGGACAGGGGAAAAACTGTTTTTT

size: medium-sized
D: NA
J: TRBJ1-2
V: TRBV7-6
CDR3: CASSLDSNYGYTF
DNA: TGTGCCAGCAGCTTAGACTCGAACTATGGCTACACCTTC

size: once
D: NA
J: TRBJ2-6
V: TRBV28
CDR3: CASSLQGSGANVLTF
DNA: TGTGCCAGCAGTTTACAGGGATCTGGGGCCAACGTCCTGACTTTC

size: few
D: NA
J: TRBJ2-7
V: TRBV2
CDR3: CASKLRQESYEQYF
DNA: TGTGCCAGCAAGCTACGACAGGAGAGCTACGAGCAGTACTTC

size: NA
D: NA
J: TRBJ2-1
V: TRBV5-6
CDR3: CASRSGVTGQFF
DNA: TGTGCCAGCAGGTCAGGGGTGACTGGGCAGTTCTTC

size: few
D: TRBD1
J: TRBJ2-7
V: TRBV2
CDR3: CASSPDRGGFLSNEQYF
DNA: TGTGCCAGCAGTCCAGACAGGGGGGGGTTTCTTTCGAACGAGCAGTACTTC

size: NA
D: NA
J: TRBJ2-2
V: TRBV27
CDR3: CASNIQGAGELFF
DNA: TGTGCCAGCAACATACAGGGCGCCGGGGAGCTGTTTTTT

size: NA
D: NA
J: TRBJ2-2
V: TRBV5-1
CDR3: CASSFDGPVNTGELFF
DNA: TGCGCCAGCAGCTTTGACGGACCCGTTAACACCGGGGAGCTGTTTTTT

size: NA
D: NA
J: TRBJ2-2
V: TRBV10-2
CDR3: CASSESSMNTGELFF
DNA: TGCGCCAGCAGTGAGTCGTCGATGAACACCGGGGAGCTGTTTTTT